The clone carrying this T cell receptor (beta chain) has more than one count but fewer than ten. The antigen remains undetermined. V shed 6 bases and J shed 5 bases, with 16 bases lying between them. The CDR3 extends over 13 amino acids. Per the germline V gene, CDR1 is DFQATT and CDR2 is SNEGSKA (reference sequence). TCRdb recomputed calls from the 5' RACE reads with MiXCR, one row per CDR3 protein. The sample has hundreds of thousands of distinct CDR3 sequences, 11% seen once. This sample is part of a study of T cells after yellow fever vaccination. Points from the study as a whole: Compared with primary, the secondary response was weaker and peaked at day 5, not 15. FACS-sorted repertoires might harbor abundant contaminating clonotypes from the bulk population.

The V and J genes are TRBV20-1 and TRBJ2-5; D tentatively fits TRBD1 or TRBD2 (5 bases each). The TCR sequence derives from a man between 18 and 29 years old who received the YFV17D yellow fever vaccine. Sample: PBMCs, taken on the day of the first yellow fever vaccination. CDR3 loop: CSATRDGLETQYF. In nucleotides, the CDR3 is TGCAGTGCCACCCGGGACGGTCTGGAGACCCAGTACTTC.